The 31 T cell receptor beta chains below come from one sample, sequenced in a study of shared clonotypes between healthy human individuals (dated by TCRdb to about 2020). Library preparation employed the immunoSEQ multiplex PCR assay. Drawn from immuneACCESS, this table holds only the in-frame rearrangements with V and J called that TCRdb kept. Clones are partly lost; checked studies trace under half to an unresolved V gene and leave the rest unexplained. The sample table contains approximately 1.9 million clones; only one count was recorded for about 93% of them. The top ten hold under 2% of the sample. For the CD8 naive samples, CD45RO-negative cells were positively selected for CCR7, yielding a CD45RA+CCR7+ population from which TemRA cells were excluded. The specimen was naive CD8+ T cells from PBMCs. Read against the paper, the sample's cell subset or site label means: CD45RA+CCR7+. These receptor sequences come from a man younger than 35 in good health. Some clones in this sample may be carry-over from other donors' samples.

Concerning this clone: Other DNA sequences in the same sample also yield this CDR3. The V gene is TRBV27, the J gene TRBJ1-5; D remains ambiguous. Trimming cost V 8 bases and J 4 bases, with 12 bases left between them. CDR1 and CDR2 (germline): MNHEY, SMNVEV (reference sequence). The CDR3 totals 13 residues. This chain's CDR3 is CASSVGRNQPQHF. CDR3 nucleotides: TGTGCCAGCTCAGTAGGTCGGAATCAGCCCCAGCATTTT.

This rearrangement joins TRBV2 to TRBJ2-7; 10 bases map to TRBD2. V lost 7 bases to trimming and J lost 5 bases; unmatched junction nucleotides: 14. Germline CDR1 reads SNHLY; CDR2 reads FYNNEI. The CDR3 has 16 amino acids. As DNA, the CDR3 is TGTGCCAGCATCGGATCAAGCGGGAGGGCCCTTGACGAGCAGTACTTC. It specifies CASIGSSGRALDEQYF.

V and J are TRBV29-1 and TRBJ2-7, with 10 bases that match TRBD1. The CDR3 consists of 13 residues. Germline assignment: CDR1 SQVTM and CDR2 ANQGSEA. J lost 2 bases, V lost 6 bases, and 4 bases had no gene match. CDR3 amino acids: CSVLGQGAYEQYF. The CDR3 DNA sequence: TGCAGCGTGCTCGGACAGGGGGCCTACGAGCAGTACTTC.

This chain links TRBV6-5 with TRBJ2-7; 7 bases fit TRBD1. Trimming cost V 6 bases and J 3 bases; bases outside gene matches: 11. CDR1 MNHEY and CDR2 SVGAGI come from the germline V gene. The CDR3 contains 15 residues. The CDR3 bases are TGTGCCAGCAGGCCCCGGGACAGCTTATACTACGAGCAGTACTTC. Translation gives CASRPRDSLYYEQYF.

The gene calls are TRBV2 and TRBJ2-1; no reliable D call. Germline CDR1 is SNHLY and CDR2 is FYNNEI. The CDR3 has 14 residues. The V end was cut by 5 bases, the J end by 6 bases, with 14 bases between. The CDR3: CASSMSIGTNEQFF. As DNA, the CDR3 is TGTGCCAGCAGTATGTCTATTGGAACCAATGAGCAGTTCTTC.

The chain joins TRBV19 to TRBJ2-3; no reliable D call. Trimming took off 2 bases at V and 0 bases at J, with 9 bases between the two ends. The length of the CDR3 is 15 residues. Looked up from germline, CDR1 is LNHDA and CDR2 is SQIVND (reference sequence). CDR3: CASSIQPHSTDTQYF. The CDR3 nucleotides are TGTGCCAGTAGTATACAACCCCATAGCACAGATACGCAGTATTTT.

The J gene is TRBJ2-7, the V gene TRBV19, with D uncertain. V gave up 5 bases and J gave up 4 bases, with 9 bases separating them. The CDR3 totals 12 residues. Germline assignment: CDR1 LNHDA and CDR2 SQIVND (reference sequence). This chain's CDR3 is CASSPHPYEQYF. The CDR3 coding sequence is TGTGCCAGTAGTCCACACCCATACGAGCAGTACTTC.

This clone has only a few counts. The V and J genes are TRBV28 and TRBJ1-1, with D unclear. Trimming removed 6 bases at V and 1 base at J, with 9 bases between. This CDR3 spans 13 amino acids. CDR1 is MDHEN and CDR2 is SYDVKM in the germline V gene. CDR3: CASSPLENTEAFF. CDR3 DNA: TGTGCCAGCAGCCCACTGGAGAACACTGAAGCTTTCTTT.

The chain uses TRBV5-4 and TRBJ2-3; 9 nucleotides agree with TRBD2. The CDR3 has 15 residues. Germline CDR1 and CDR2: SGHNT and YYREEE (reference sequence). The trim removed 2 bases at V and 2 bases at J, leaving 3 bases unmatched. As DNA, the CDR3 is TGTGCCAGCAGCTTATCTAGCGGGACCACAGATACGCAGTATTTT. As protein: CASSLSSGTTDTQYF.

This clone came up once. The J gene is TRBJ2-4, the V gene TRBV5-4; 9 bases align to TRBD2. The CDR3 is 15 residues long. Germline assignment: CDR1 SGHNT and CDR2 YYREEE (reference sequence). The ends lost 2 bases at V and 8 bases at J; junction bases unmatched: 8. CDR3 in amino acids: CASSFLAGKADIQYF. The CDR3 bases are TGTGCCAGCAGCTTTCTAGCGGGAAAGGCCGACATTCAGTACTTC.

The V call is TRBV4-1, the J call TRBJ1-3; a weak D match, TRBD1 (6 bases). The CDR3 has 16 residues. V lost 2 bases and J lost 1, with 12 bases in between. CDR1 is MGHRA and CDR2 is YSYEKL in the germline V gene. The CDR3 protein is CASSQPYRASGNTIYF. The CDR3 nucleotides are TGCGCCAGCAGCCAACCTTACAGGGCTTCTGGAAACACCATATATTTT.

The V gene is TRBV2, the J gene TRBJ1-5; D not resolved. Germline values: CDR1 SNHLY, CDR2 FYNNEI. The ends were cut back, 3 bases at V and 4 bases at J, with 13 bases in the middle. The CDR3 sequence is 15 residues long. The CDR3 loop reads CASSDPGVPNQPQHF. The CDR3 DNA reads as TGTGCCAGCAGTGATCCCGGAGTTCCAAATCAGCCCCAGCATTTT.

V is TRBV29-1 and J is TRBJ1-2, with D uncertain. The CDR3 has 11 amino acids. Trimming left V 7 bases short and J 3 bases short, with 9 bases between. Germline CDR1 is SQVTM and CDR2 is ANQGSEA. The CDR3 DNA reads as TGCAGCGACGGGTCCTACTATGGCTACACCTTC. Encoded protein: CSDGSYYGYTF.

The chain joins TRBV10-3 to TRBJ2-7; the D gene could be TRBD1 or TRBD2 (5 bases each). Trimming shortened V by 10 bases and J by 1 base, and 14 bases separated the two germline ends. CDR1 and CDR2 (germline): ENHRY, SYGVKD. The CDR3 length is 13 residues. CDR3 region: CATGDGLSYEQYF. The CDR3 nucleotides read TGTGCCACCGGGGACGGTCTATCCTACGAGCAGTACTTC.

This clone was detected once. The chain uses TRBV9 and TRBJ2-6; D not certain. The CDR3 has 18 residues. CDR1 is SGDLS and CDR2 is YYNGEE in the germline V gene. Trimming took off 0 bases at V and 0 bases at J, with 13 bases between the two ends. The chain's CDR3 is CASSVAWTNPSGANVLTF. CDR3 bases: TGTGCCAGCAGCGTAGCGTGGACGAACCCCTCTGGGGCCAACGTCCTGACTTTC.

The CDR3 loop is CASSPAGVHEAFF. In nucleotides, the CDR3 is TGTGCCAGCAGCCCGGCAGGTGTTCATGAAGCTTTCTTT. The chain has TRBV28 and TRBJ1-1, with D unresolved. CDR3 length: 13 residues. Trimming took off 6 bases at V and 7 bases at J, with 15 bases between the two ends. Germline V gene sequence: CDR1 MDHEN, CDR2 SYDVKM. Full variable domain (remainder filled in from reference TRBV28 and TRBJ1-1): DVKVTQSSRYLVKRTGEKVFLECVQDMDHENMFWYRQDPGLGLRLIYFSYDVKMKEKGDIPEGYSVSREKKERFSLILESASTNQTSMYLCASSPAGVHEAFFGQGTRLTVV.

The J gene is TRBJ2-7, the V gene TRBV5-1, with D possibly being TRBD2 (5 bases). V was clipped by 3 bases and J by 3 bases, with 22 bases between them. The CDR3 has 17 amino acids. The germline V gene has CDR1 SGHRS and CDR2 YFSETQ. The CDR3 sequence: CASSYGLPPGLFYEQYF. CDR3 nucleotides: TGCGCCAGCAGCTATGGATTGCCTCCGGGATTATTCTACGAGCAGTACTTC.

The genes are TRBV13 and TRBJ2-1, with 10 bases matching TRBD1. The germline V gene has CDR1 PRHDT and CDR2 FYEKMQ (reference sequence). This CDR3 is 13 amino acids long. V gave up 6 bases and J gave up 12 bases; unmatched junction bases: 8. This chain's CDR3 is CASSKDRGLRQFF. The CDR3 coding sequence is TGTGCCAGCAGTAAGGACAGGGGGTTGCGGCAGTTCTTC. Full variable domain (remainder filled in from reference TRBV13 and TRBJ2-1): AAGVIQSPRHLIKEKRETATLKCYPIPRHDTVYWYQQGPGQDPQFLISFYEKMQSDKGSIPDRFSAQQFSDYHSELNMSSLELGDSALYFCASSKDRGLRQFFGPGTRLTVL.

This rearrangement joins TRBV5-1 to TRBJ2-1; D uncertain. The CDR3 runs 16 residues. From germline, CDR1 is SGHRS and CDR2 YFSETQ. The V end lost 1 base, the J end lost 0 bases, and 11 bases lay between the germline ends. The CDR3 nucleotides are TGCGCCAGCAGCTTGATGCCCAGAGGCTCCTACAATGAGCAGTTCTTC. Translation: CASSLMPRGSYNEQFF.

The chain recombines TRBV27 with TRBJ2-5, with 7 bases that match TRBD2. The junction had 5 bases not matched to a gene; V was cut back by 4 bases and J by 0 bases. The V gene's germline CDR1 is MNHEY and CDR2 SMNVEV (reference sequence). The CDR3 runs 15 residues. CDR3 bases: TGTGCCAGCAGTTCAGCGGGGAGGTACCAAGAGACCCAGTACTTC. This encodes CASSSAGRYQETQYF.

This chain uses TRBV18 with TRBJ2-1; D call uncertain. In germline, CDR1 is KGHSH, CDR2 LQKENI. CDR3 length: 13 amino acids. V was clipped by 3 bases and J by 8 bases, with 11 bases between them. In DNA, the CDR3 is TGTGCCAGCTCACCCCAGAACGCGGATGAGCAGTTCTTC. Its protein is CASSPQNADEQFF. Complete variable domain (other parts from reference TRBV18 and TRBJ2-1): NAGVMQNPRHLVRRRGQEARLRCSPMKGHSHVYWYRQLPEEGLKFMVYLQKENIIDESGMPKERFSAEFPKEGPSILRIQQVVRGDSAAYFCASSPQNADEQFFGPGTRLTVL.

The CDR3 here is CAISEGVPGIGQPQHF. In DNA form, the CDR3 reads TGTGCCATCAGTGAAGGGGTACCCGGGATAGGCCAGCCCCAGCATTTT. This rearrangement joins TRBV10-3 to TRBJ1-5, with D possibly matching TRBD1 (5 bases). This CDR3 contains 16 residues. Germline V CDR1 and CDR2: ENHRY, SYGVKD. Between the trimmed V and J ends, which lost 3 bases and 7 bases, there was a span of 19 bases.

V gene TRBV4-1 combines with J gene TRBJ2-1; weak D call: TRBD2 (6 bases). The CDR3 spans 15 residues. Between the trimmed V and J ends, which lost 1 base and 8 bases, there was a span of 15 bases. Germline V gene lookup returns CDR1 MGHRA and CDR2 YSYEKL. The CDR3 reads CASSQAPLLAYEQFF. CDR3 nucleotides: TGCGCCAGCAGCCAAGCTCCCCTCCTAGCGTATGAGCAGTTCTTC.

The CDR3 reads CASSPRGSHSGRFNEQFF. The CDR3 nucleotides read TGTGCCAGCAGCCCCCGCGGATCACATAGCGGGAGATTTAATGAGCAGTTCTTC. The rearrangement links TRBV7-8 to TRBJ2-1; TRBD2 matches at 9 bases. The CDR3 has 18 amino acids. The germline CDR1 and CDR2 sequences are SGHVS and FQNEAQ. The V segment lost 5 bases and the J segment 7 bases; nucleotides outside the gene matches: 18.

The V gene is TRBV27, the J gene TRBJ2-1, with TRBD2 matching 12 bases. Germline V gene lookup returns CDR1 MNHEY and CDR2 SMNVEV (reference sequence). J gave up 5 bases and V 5 bases, and 10 bases lay outside the gene matches. CDR3 length: 17 residues. The CDR3 sequence: CASSPILAGGPNNEQFF. CDR3 nucleotide sequence: TGTGCCAGCAGTCCGATACTAGCGGGAGGCCCGAACAATGAGCAGTTCTTC.

This clone was counted a single time. The genes are TRBV4-3 and TRBJ1-3, with a tentative D call TRBD1 (5 bases). CDR1 and CDR2 (germline): LGHNA, YSLEER. This CDR3 region has 15 residues. With 5 bases removed from V and 0 bases from J, the gap between germline ends came to 11 bases. The CDR3 DNA reads as TGCGCCAGCAGCAGGGACCGGTCCTCTGGAAACACCATATATTTT. Translated, it gives CASSRDRSSGNTIYF.

The genes are TRBV18 and TRBJ2-3; D gene unclear. CDR1 is KGHSH and CDR2 is LQKENI in the germline V gene. This CDR3 is 12 amino acids long. Trimming left V 4 bases short and J 2 bases short, with 4 bases between. The CDR3 region is CASSHPTDTQYF. The CDR3 DNA is TGTGCCAGCTCACACCCCACAGATACGCAGTATTTT.

In regard to this clone: Other DNA variants within this sample encode the same CDR3. Here the CDR3 reads CSACRAIRPNQPQHF. The CDR3 DNA follows: TGCAGCGCCTGTCGGGCAATCCGACCCAATCAGCCCCAGCATTTT. The chain recombines TRBV29-1 with TRBJ1-5, with D hard to call. Germline values: CDR1 SQVTM, CDR2 ANQGSEA. Trimming shortened V by 7 bases and J by 3 bases, and 19 bases separated the two germline ends. The length of the CDR3 is 15 residues.

This clone was found once. The CDR3 nucleotides read TGTGCCTGCGGTGGGACAGGGCTGGCCGAGCAGTACTTC. This gives the protein CACGGTGLAEQYF. The chain links TRBV27 to TRBJ2-7, with 9 bases that match TRBD1. Germline lookup yields CDR1 MNHEY and CDR2 SMNVEV (reference sequence). J was trimmed by 6 bases and V by 11 bases; bases with no gene match: 11. The CDR3 runs to 13 residues.

The rearrangement joins TRBV5-1 to TRBJ2-1; D is undetermined. From germline, CDR1 is SGHRS and CDR2 YFSETQ. This CDR3 is built from 14 residues. V was cut by 2 bases and J by 6 bases, with 12 bases left in between. CDR3 DNA: TGCGCCAGCAGCTTAAGTGGGTCGGGCAATGAGCAGTTCTTC. This translates into CASSLSGSGNEQFF.

The chain recombines TRBV5-6 with TRBJ2-2; D is perhaps TRBD2 (6 bases). The V end lost 4 bases, the J end lost 1 base, and 11 bases lay between the germline ends. This CDR3 is built from 15 residues. Germline values: CDR1 SGHDT, CDR2 YYEEEE. CDR3 amino acids: CASSTGLLNTGELFF. In DNA form, the CDR3 reads TGTGCCAGCAGCACTGGACTACTGAACACCGGGGAGCTGTTTTTT.